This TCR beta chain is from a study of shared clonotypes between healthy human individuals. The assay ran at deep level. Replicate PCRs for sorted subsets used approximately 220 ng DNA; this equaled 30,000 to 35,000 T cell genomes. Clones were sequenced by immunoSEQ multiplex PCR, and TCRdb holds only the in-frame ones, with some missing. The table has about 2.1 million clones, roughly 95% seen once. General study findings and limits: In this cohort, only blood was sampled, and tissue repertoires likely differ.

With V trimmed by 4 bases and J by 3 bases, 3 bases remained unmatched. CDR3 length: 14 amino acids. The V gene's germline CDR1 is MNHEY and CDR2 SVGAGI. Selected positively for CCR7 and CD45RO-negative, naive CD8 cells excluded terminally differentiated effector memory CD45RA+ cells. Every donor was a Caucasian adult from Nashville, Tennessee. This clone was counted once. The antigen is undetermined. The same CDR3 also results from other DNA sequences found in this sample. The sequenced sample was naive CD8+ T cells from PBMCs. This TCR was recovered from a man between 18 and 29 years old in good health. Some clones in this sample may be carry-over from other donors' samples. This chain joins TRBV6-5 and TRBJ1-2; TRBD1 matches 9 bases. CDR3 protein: CASSWGQGDYGYTF. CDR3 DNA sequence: TGTGCCAGCAGTTGGGGACAGGGTGACTATGGCTACACCTTC.